One sample yielded the 18 T cell receptor beta chains listed below, sequenced in a study of tissue T cells after allogeneic stem cell transplantation. The time point was: mouse harvest day 7 after allogeneic transplant. Each mouse received 10^7 T-cell-depleted marrow cells plus 10^6 splenic CD5+ T cells by tail vein. Only in-frame clones appear in the TCRdb table, and some are missing; sequencing was by immunoSEQ multiplex PCR. The data hold under 6,000 clones, with around 47% observed a single time. The sequenced sample was skin. These receptors were obtained from a female BALB/c mouse given C57BL/6 T cells with graft-versus-host disease after an allogeneic hematopoietic cell transplant.

For this clone: The genes are named according to mouse. The read ends 1 residue before the CDR3 terminus; that terminus is restored from the germline J gene. V and J are TRBV26 and TRBJ1-3; D remains ambiguous. Germline V lookup: CDR1 KGHPV, CDR2 FQNQEV (reference sequence). The CDR3 has 15 residues. Trimming pared 3 bases from V and 0 bases from J, leaving 9 bases between. CDR3 sequence reads: CASSLQINSGNTLYF. CDR3 DNA (partial): TGTGCCAGCAGTCTCCAAATAAATTCTGGAAATACGCTCTAT.

This clone was seen more than once but under ten times. Here the gene names and germline are mouse. The read is 1 residue too short to cover the CDR3 end, so that end is filled in from the germline J gene. The V gene is TRBV15, the J gene TRBJ1-1; D ambiguous. CDR3 length equals 13 residues. V lost 6 bases and J 0 bases, leaving 8 bases between the germline ends. The germline V gene has CDR1 SGHND and CDR2 FRSKSL. CDR3 DNA (partial): TGTGCCAGCAGCCGACACGCAAACACAGAAGTCTTC. Translation: CASSRHANTEVF. The whole CDR3 region reads CASSRHANTEVFF.

This clone has just a few counts. The gene names given are mouse names. The read ends 1 residue before the CDR3 terminus; that terminus is restored from the germline J gene. The same CDR3 can be traced to other DNA sequences in this sample. The chain recombines TRBV26 with TRBJ2-5; weak D call: TRBD1 (6 bases). V dropped 3 bases and J dropped 6 bases, with 7 bases sitting between them. CDR3 length: 12 amino acids. CDR1 KGHPV and CDR2 FQNQEV come from the germline V gene (reference sequence). The CDR3 bases that were read are TGTGCCAGCAGTCTCCAGGGGGACACCCAGTAC. Its translation is CASSLQGDTQY. The CDR3 as a whole reads CASSLQGDTQYF.

With regard to this clone: Germline and genes: mouse. Coverage ceases 1 residue before the CDR3 finishes, and the germline J gene fills in the end. The chain combines TRBV1 with TRBJ2-4, with TRBD2 matching over 9 bases. J was trimmed by 5 bases and V by 0 bases; bases with no gene match: 0. The CDR3 is 14 residues long. Germline assignment: CDR1 NSQYPW and CDR2 LRSPGD (reference sequence). The CDR3 protein is CTCSADWGGNTLYF. Partial CDR3 DNA: TGCACCTGCAGTGCAGACTGGGGGGGAAACACCTTGTAC.

As for this clone: Gene names follow the mouse nomenclature. The read is 1 residue too short to cover the CDR3 end, so that end is filled in from the germline J gene. The rearrangement joins TRBV26 to TRBJ2-4, with 9 bases aligning to TRBD1. Germline V lookup: CDR1 KGHPV, CDR2 FQNQEV (reference sequence). The CDR3 is 14 amino acids. After removal of 0 bases from V and 8 bases from J, the junction contained 3 bases not matched to a gene. The CDR3 bases that were read are TGTGCCAGCAGTCTGTCGGGACAGGGAACCACCTTGTAC. This translates into CASSLSGQGTTLY. The full CDR3 sequence reads CASSLSGQGTTLYF.

This clone was detected only a few times. The listed genes are named as in mouse. The read gets to within 1 residue of the CDR3 end, and the germline J gene fills in the rest. V usage is TRBV26 and J usage is TRBJ1-4; D ambiguous. Germline V CDR1 and CDR2: KGHPV, FQNQEV (reference sequence). The CDR3 covers 13 residues. Trimming took off 6 bases at V and 5 bases at J, with 10 bases between the two ends. The covered CDR3 bases are TGTGCCAGCAGCGGCCGGGAGAACGAAAGATTATTT. It is translated as CASSGRENERLF. The CDR3 in its entirety is CASSGRENERLFF.

Remarks on this clone: Genes here carry mouse names. The CDR3 bases that were read are TGTGCCAGCAGCCACAGGGGCGATACGCTCTAT. Amino acids: CASSHRGDTLY. The whole CDR3 protein reads CASSHRGDTLYF. The chain uses TRBV4 and TRBJ1-3; TRBD1 aligns across 7 bases. Read coverage stops 1 residue before the CDR3 terminus; the germline J gene supplies the remainder. The trim removed 5 bases at V and 8 bases at J, leaving 3 bases unmatched. The CDR3 is made up of 12 amino acids. Germline loops: CDR1 LGHDT, CDR2 YNNKQL (reference sequence).

Worth noting for this clone: Germline and genes here are mouse. The CDR3 end lies 1 residue beyond the end of the read and is filled in from the germline J gene. This rearrangement joins TRBV26 to TRBJ2-4; D is perhaps TRBD1 (6 bases). V was clipped by 4 bases and J by 2 bases, with 10 bases between them. This CDR3 spans 14 amino acids. Germline assignment: CDR1 KGHPV and CDR2 FQNQEV (reference sequence). The sequenced part of the CDR3 DNA is TGTGCCAGCAGTCCCAGGGGAAATCAAAACACCTTGTAC. Translated, it gives CASSPRGNQNTLY. The whole CDR3 region reads CASSPRGNQNTLYF.

Concerning this clone itself: The genes are named according to mouse. Read coverage stops 1 residue before the CDR3 terminus; the germline J gene supplies the remainder. This chain connects TRBV26 to TRBJ2-3; 8 bases align to TRBD2. Germline V gene data show CDR1 as KGHPV and CDR2 as FQNQEV (reference sequence). This CDR3 is 14 amino acids long. After removal of 4 bases from V and 3 bases from J, the junction contained 3 bases not matched to a gene. Partial CDR3 DNA: TGTGCCAGCAGTCCAAGGACTGGGGCAGAAACGCTGTAT. This sequence encodes CASSPRTGAETLY. The whole CDR3 protein reads CASSPRTGAETLYF.

This clone showed up just a few times. The genes are named according to mouse. The DNA ends 1 residue before the CDR3 does, and the rest of the CDR3 is filled in from the germline J gene. The chain recombines TRBV26 with TRBJ2-3; D ambiguous. Germline V lookup: CDR1 KGHPV, CDR2 FQNQEV (reference sequence). This CDR3 has 14 amino acids. The V and J ends lost 3 bases and 0 bases respectively, with 7 bases between them. The covered CDR3 bases are TGTGCCAGCAGTCTATTCGCTAGTGCAGAAACGCTGTAT. Translated, it gives CASSLFASAETLY. The entire CDR3 is CASSLFASAETLYF.

Turning to this clone: The germline and genes are mouse ones. The CDR3 is cut off 1 residue early in the read; its end comes from the germline J gene. This chain uses TRBV26 with TRBJ2-4; 8 bases agree with TRBD2. V lost 2 bases and J lost 0; bases outside the gene matches: 1. From germline, CDR1 is KGHPV and CDR2 FQNQEV (reference sequence). The CDR3 consists of 15 residues. This CDR3 is CASSLGLGSQNTLYF. The part of the CDR3 DNA that was read is TGTGCCAGCAGTCTGGGACTGGGTAGTCAAAACACCTTGTAC.

Concerning this clone itself: The genes and germline here are from mouse. The CDR3 end is not reached by the read, which stops 1 residue before it; the germline J gene fills it in. The chain has TRBV12-2 and TRBJ2-1, with 9 bases fitting TRBD2. V dropped 2 bases and J dropped 3; count of bases not matched to a gene: 1. There are 14 residues in the CDR3. The germline gives CDR1 SGHLS, CDR2 HYDKME. The chain's CDR3 is CASSRLGVYAEQFF. The part of the CDR3 DNA that was read is TGTGCCAGCTCTCGACTGGGGGTCTATGCTGAGCAGTTC.

A note on this clone: Mouse gene names and germline throughout. With the read ending 1 residue before the CDR3 end, the germline J gene is used to fill in that end. The J gene is TRBJ2-1, the V gene TRBV23. The CDR3 runs 12 residues. CDR1 is KGHTA and CDR2 is FQNQQP in the germline V gene. The CDR3 protein is CSSSQEGPGQFF. The sequenced CDR3 bases are TGCTCCAGCAGTCAGGAGGGCCCGGGGCAGTTC. The whole variable domain, remainder taken from reference TRBV23 and TRBJ2-1, is DAAVTQKPRYLIKMKGQEAEMKCIPEKGHTAVFWYQQKQSKELKFLIYFQNQQPLDQIDMVKERFSAVCPSSSLCSLGIRTCEAEDSALYLCSSSQEGPGQFFGPGTRLTVL.

Worth noting for this clone: Gene names and germline refer to mouse. The CDR3 end lies 1 residue beyond the end of the read and is filled in from the germline J gene. V usage is TRBV23 and J usage is TRBJ2-7; TRBD1 is taken as the D call from the table, unchecked against the DNA. Germline lookup yields CDR1 KGHTA and CDR2 FQNQQP. The CDR3 sequence is 13 residues long. The sequenced part of the CDR3 DNA is TGCTCCAGCAGTCAATTAGACAGGGCTGAACAGTAC. Protein: CSSSQLDRAEQY. The whole CDR3 sequence is CSSSQLDRAEQYF. The whole variable domain, filled in from reference TRBV23 and TRBJ2-7, reads DAAVTQKPRYLIKMKGQEAEMKCIPEKGHTAVFWYQQKQSKELKFLIYFQNQQPLDQIDMVKERFSAVCPSSSLCSLGIRTCEAEDSALYLCSSSQLDRAEQYFGPGTRLTVL.

As concerns this clone: Gene names and germline match the mouse. The read ends 1 residue before the CDR3 terminus; that terminus is restored from the germline J gene. The gene calls are TRBV17 and TRBJ1-4; TRBD1 might be the D (6 bases). The germline V gene has CDR1 MNHDT and CDR2 YYDKIL. V lost 5 bases, J lost 5 bases, and 12 bases lay in between. The CDR3 is 14 amino acids. The CDR3 is CASSVQGGNERLFF. CDR3 DNA, as far as it was read: TGTGCTAGCAGTGTACAGGGAGGGAACGAAAGATTATTT.

Concerning this clone itself: Any gene name here is a mouse gene name. CDR3 DNA, as far as it was read: TGTGCCAGCAGTGATGGCTGGGGGGACCAAGACACCCAGTAC. Translated, it gives CASSDGWGDQDTQY. The whole CDR3 is CASSDGWGDQDTQYF. The chain has TRBV13-3 and TRBJ2-5; 8 bases map to TRBD2. The CDR3 extends 1 residue past the end of the read, so its final part is completed from the germline J gene. In germline, CDR1 is NNHDY, CDR2 SYVADS. The CDR3 covers 15 residues. The junction had 1 base not matched to a gene; V was cut back by 0 bases and J by 1 base.

Comments on this clone: These gene names are mouse names. The CDR3 end is not reached by the read, which stops 1 residue before it; the germline J gene fills it in. This sequence joins TRBV29 and TRBJ1-1; unclear D gene. V dropped 3 bases and J dropped 1 base, with 6 bases sitting between them. Germline CDR1 reads MSHET; CDR2 reads SYDVDS. The CDR3 covers 13 residues. Partial CDR3 DNA: TGTGCTAGCAGTTTCGGGGTGAACACAGAAGTCTTC. Translating gives CASSFGVNTEVF. The whole CDR3 is CASSFGVNTEVFF.

This clone was seen only a few times. Any gene name here is a mouse gene name. CDR3 sequence: CASSRIISNERLFF. The sequenced part of the CDR3 DNA is TGTGCCAGCAGTCGCATTATTTCCAACGAAAGATTATTT. V usage is TRBV26 and J usage is TRBJ1-4; D gene uncertain. The CDR3 end is not reached by the read, which stops 1 residue before it; the germline J gene fills it in. V dropped 4 bases and J dropped 0 bases, with 6 bases sitting between them. Germline values: CDR1 KGHPV, CDR2 FQNQEV (reference sequence). The CDR3 is 14 residues long.